The entry that follows covers one TCR beta chain sequence. This sample was taken from a study of blood T cell repertoires in COVID-19. The CDR3 runs to 19 residues. The method was immunoSEQ multiplex PCR; TCRdb's version includes in-frame clones alone and lacks a portion of them. The sample lists approximately 400,000 clones, approximately 89% seen once, with more than 0.85% in the top ten. Input material: PBMCs or T cells enriched from blood (not recorded which). The sequence was collected from a woman aged 40 to 50 who had been exposed to COVID-19. The V call is TRBV21-1, the J call TRBJ2-2; TRBD2, as called in the table, went unchecked against the DNA. TRBV21-1 is labeled a pseudogene. The CDR3 loop reads CASSPGGSAAGGSTGELFF. CDR3 nucleotide sequence: TGTGCCAGCAGCCCAGGAGGATCAGCCGCGGGAGGGAGCACCGGGGAGCTGTTTTTT.